This TCR beta chain came from a study of blood T cell repertoires in COVID-19. Study details: Italy, Spain and the United States were the sources of the convalescent and acute COVID-19 samples. PBMCs, B-cell-depleted T cells, or T cells were the source of the cDNA or gDNA that made up the material.

Authors' processing steps: Amplification of reference gene primers was used by the study to estimate nucleated cell counts. Repertoires were generated with immunoSEQ multiplex PCR, while TCRdb's copy carries only in-frame clones and drops some. V, J and clone size reflect that table, while D and trimming were determined from the DNA. This table holds roughly 71,000 clones, approximately 87% found once. This CDR3 region has 13 residues. Germline V gene lookup returns CDR1 MNHEY and CDR2 SMNVEV (reference sequence). V lost 3 bases and J 6 bases, leaving 11 bases between the germline ends. Specimen: peripheral blood. The chain uses TRBV27 and TRBJ1-2; TRBD1 might be the D (6 bases). The sequence came from a woman older than 75 with acute or convalescent COVID-19. The CDR3, as DNA: TGTGCCAGCAGTTTCGTCAGGGGTGATGGCTACACCTTC. Translation: CASSFVRGDGYTF.